Below, 22 T cell receptor beta chains from the same sample are listed, as sequenced in a study of shared clonotypes between healthy human individuals. Profiling relied on immunoSEQ multiplex PCR, and the TCRdb table lists in-frame clones only, not all of them. The data contain 2.3 million or so clones, more than 80% of them singletons. Sequenced: naive CD4+ T cells from PBMCs. Subset noted: CD45RA+ positively selected. The receptors were gathered from a man between 18 and 35 years old in good health. Some clones in this sample may be carry-over from other donors' samples.

V usage is TRBV2 and J usage is TRBJ2-2; D gene ambiguous. Trimming removed 6 bases from V and 2 bases from J, with 10 bases in between. Per the germline V gene, CDR1 is SNHLY and CDR2 is FYNNEI. The CDR3 has 14 residues. CDR3 loop: CASSLIRNTGELFF. CDR3 DNA: TGTGCCAGCAGCCTAATCAGAAACACCGGGGAGCTGTTTTTT.

The chain joins TRBV11-2 to TRBJ2-2, with a possible D match to TRBD1 (5 bases). Per germline, CDR1 SGHAT and CDR2 FQNNGV. V was cut by 2 bases and J by 3 bases, with 10 bases left in between. The CDR3 loop spans 15 amino acids. The CDR3 protein is CASSLQGWDTGELFF. CDR3 DNA sequence: TGTGCCAGCAGCTTACAGGGATGGGACACCGGGGAGCTGTTTTTT.

The chain links TRBV20-1 to TRBJ2-3; D may match TRBD1 or TRBD2 (5 bases each). In germline, CDR1 is DFQATT, CDR2 SNEGSKA (reference sequence). CDR3 length: 11 amino acids. V gave up 5 bases and J gave up 4 bases, with 7 bases separating them. CDR3 sequence: CSAGGADTQYF. CDR3 nucleotide sequence: TGCAGTGCTGGGGGAGCAGATACGCAGTATTTT.

The chain joins TRBV7-8 to TRBJ2-3, with D tentatively TRBD2 (5 bases). Trimming pared 0 bases from V and 4 bases from J, leaving 8 bases between. The CDR3 covers 14 residues. CDR1 and CDR2 (germline): SGHVS, FQNEAQ. The CDR3 coding sequence is TGTGCCAGCAGCTTAGCGGGAGCCCCAGATACGCAGTATTTT. Encoded protein: CASSLAGAPDTQYF.

CDR3 in DNA: TGTGCCAGCAGCCCCGGACTAGCGGGAGGTATAGCAGATACGCAGTATTTT. Its translation is CASSPGLAGGIADTQYF. The rearrangement links TRBV5-4 to TRBJ2-3, with TRBD2 matching over 14 bases. Per germline, CDR1 SGHNT and CDR2 YYREEE (reference sequence). CDR3 length: 17 residues. V was pared by 4 bases and J by 4 bases, with 8 bases of the junction left unmatched.

The gene calls are TRBV5-4 and TRBJ2-7; 9 bases map to TRBD1. After removal of 7 bases from V and 5 bases from J, the junction contained 7 bases not matched to a gene. The germline V gene encodes CDR1 SGHNT and CDR2 YYREEE (reference sequence). CDR3 length: 13 amino acids. The CDR3 loop reads CASSRDRDDEQYF. As DNA, the CDR3 is TGTGCCAGCTCCCGGGACAGGGACGACGAGCAGTACTTC.

This clone was seen once. Other nucleotide sequences in the sample specify the same CDR3. V gene TRBV15 combines with J gene TRBJ2-5; D gene ambiguous. The V end lost 0 bases, the J end lost 5 bases, and 10 bases lay between the germline ends. The germline V gene encodes CDR1 LNHNV and CDR2 YYDKDF (reference sequence). The length of the CDR3 is 14 residues. The CDR3 DNA sequence: TGTGCCACCAGCAGAGATCCAGGTGGGGAGACCCAGTACTTC. It is translated as CATSRDPGGETQYF.

A word on this clone: Other DNA sequences from this sample encode an identical CDR3 as well. The chain combines TRBV28 with TRBJ2-3; D unclear. V dropped 7 bases and J dropped 2 bases, with 4 bases sitting between them. The CDR3 totals 11 residues. Germline values: CDR1 MDHEN, CDR2 SYDVKM. Written as DNA, the CDR3 is TGTGCCAGCACCAACACAGATACGCAGTATTTT. This sequence encodes CASTNTDTQYF.

J is TRBJ2-1 and V is TRBV19, with TRBD2 matching 16 bases. CDR1 and CDR2 (germline): LNHDA, SQIVND (reference sequence). The CDR3 is 17 amino acids. V trimming: 4 bases; J trimming: 8 bases; junction bases outside the gene matches: 8. This CDR3 reads CASSTGLAGGLEDEQFF. CDR3 DNA: TGTGCCAGTAGTACGGGACTAGCGGGAGGGTTAGAAGATGAGCAGTTCTTC.

On this clone: The junction shows a germline mismatch at one end, possibly a read error. V usage is TRBV4-2 and J usage is TRBJ2-3; 9 bases align to TRBD2. The CDR3 covers 16 residues. Germline lookup yields CDR1 LGHNA and CDR2 YNFKEQ. CDR3: CASGQGGGRAADTQYF. The DNA for the CDR3 is TGTGCCAGCGGCCAAGGGGGCGGGAGGGCCGCTGATACGCAGTATTTT.

This clone was seen just once. The CDR3 nucleotides are TGTGCCAGCAATCCCGGGGGGGCAGGGAGCACTGAAGCTTTCTTT. It is translated as CASNPGGAGSTEAFF. This chain uses TRBV28 with TRBJ1-1, with D possibly TRBD1 on 6 matching bases. The CDR3 sequence is 15 residues long. V lost 7 bases, J lost 4 bases, and 19 bases lay in between. The germline V gene encodes CDR1 MDHEN and CDR2 SYDVKM.

The chain links TRBV5-1 to TRBJ1-1; D not resolved. Between the trimmed V and J ends, which lost 0 bases and 4 bases, there was a span of 13 bases. Germline CDR1 is SGHRS and CDR2 is YFSETQ. CDR3 length: 15 amino acids. The CDR3 here is CASSLVAAAGTEAFF. The DNA of the CDR3 is TGCGCCAGCAGCTTGGTGGCGGCGGCGGGCACTGAAGCTTTCTTT.

Worth noting for this clone: Other DNA variants within this sample encode the same CDR3. This sequence joins TRBV5-1 and TRBJ2-3; the D gene is possibly TRBD2 (6 bases). This CDR3 region has 13 residues. V lost 6 bases and J 1 base, leaving 9 bases between the germline ends. Germline V gives CDR1 SGHRS, CDR2 YFSETQ. The CDR3 sequence is CASTREGTDTQYF. The CDR3 nucleotides are TGCGCCAGCACCAGGGAGGGCACAGATACGCAGTATTTT.

A single count supports this clone. The chain uses TRBV10-3 and TRBJ1-5, with no clear D. Per germline, CDR1 ENHRY and CDR2 SYGVKD. Trimming removed 3 bases from V and 6 bases from J, with 24 bases in between. The CDR3 consists of 18 residues. DNA for the CDR3: TGTGCCATCAGTGATTTGGGGTTGGAGTTTAAGTCTCGTCAGCCCCAGCATTTT. Its protein is CAISDLGLEFKSRQPQHF.

This clone was counted once. The chain employs TRBV7-2 and TRBJ2-1, with 12 bases lining up with TRBD2. This CDR3 has 17 amino acids. Germline V CDR1 and CDR2: SGHTA, FQGNSA. V dropped 1 base and J dropped 6; count of bases not matched to a gene: 7. CDR3 amino acids: CASSLVVASGGGNEQFF. CDR3 DNA: TGTGCCAGCAGCTTAGTAGTCGCTAGCGGGGGGGGCAATGAGCAGTTCTTC.

V and J are TRBV28 and TRBJ1-1; possibly TRBD1 for D (6 bases). Germline V gives CDR1 MDHEN, CDR2 SYDVKM. The CDR3 is 13 amino acids. V dropped 5 bases and J dropped 1 base, with 8 bases sitting between them. This chain's CDR3 is CASSNRENTEAFF. The CDR3 region has the DNA TGTGCCAGCAGTAACAGGGAGAACACTGAAGCTTTCTTT.

The chain has TRBV6-6 and TRBJ2-1; 9 nucleotides align to TRBD1. CDR3 length: 13 residues. The germline gives CDR1 MNHNY, CDR2 SVGAGI (reference sequence). Trimming cost V 5 bases and J 5 bases; bases outside gene matches: 1. Written as DNA, the CDR3 is TGTGCCAGCAGTCGGACAGGGGACAATGAGCAGTTCTTC. Residues: CASSRTGDNEQFF.

V is TRBV7-2 and J is TRBJ2-3, with 14 bases lining up with TRBD2. Trimming at V came to 4 bases and at J to 1 base, leaving 7 bases not matched to a gene. CDR3 length: 18 amino acids. Germline CDR1 is SGHTA and CDR2 is FQGNSA. CDR3 sequence (DNA): TGTGCCAGCAGCTCGGGGACTAGCGGGAGAAGAGGCACAGATACGCAGTATTTT. Translation: CASSSGTSGRRGTDTQYF. Complete variable domain (other parts from reference TRBV7-2 and TRBJ2-3): GAGVSQSPSNKVTEKGKDVELRCDPISGHTALYWYRQSLGQGLEFLIYFQGNSAPDKSGLPSDRFSAERTGGSVSTLTIQRTQQEDSAVYLCASSSGTSGRRGTDTQYFGPGTRLTVL.

J is TRBJ1-2 and V is TRBV18; D is unclear. CDR1 is KGHSH and CDR2 is LQKENI in the germline V gene. This CDR3 spans 13 amino acids. With 0 bases removed from V and 6 bases from J, the gap between germline ends came to 8 bases. This chain's CDR3 is CASSPPERDGYTF. The CDR3, as DNA: TGTGCCAGCTCACCACCGGAACGGGATGGCTACACCTTC.

V usage is TRBV6-5 and J usage is TRBJ2-5; D unclear. The DNA end favors TRBJ2-7, so the J call may be wrong. Germline V lookup: CDR1 MNHEY, CDR2 SVGAGI. The CDR3 sequence is 12 residues long. The CDR3 is CASKGPSYEQYF. The CDR3 DNA reads as TGTGCCAGCAAAGGGCCCTCCTACGAGCAGTACTTC.

V gene TRBV4-2 combines with J gene TRBJ1-2; D not certain. Germline CDR1 LGHNA, CDR2 YNFKEQ. V was pared by 0 bases and J by 5 bases, with 16 bases between. The CDR3 totals 16 residues. CDR3 loop: CASSQDLTGKKYGYTF. The DNA for the CDR3 is TGTGCCAGCAGCCAAGATCTTACCGGTAAAAAGTATGGCTACACCTTC.

The CDR3 sequence: CASSFIRGDEQYF. Here the CDR3 DNA reads TGCGCCAGCAGCTTTATAAGGGGCGACGAGCAGTACTTC. V gene TRBV5-1 combines with J gene TRBJ2-7, with D maybe TRBD1 (5 bases). The CDR3 has 13 residues. Trimming took off 2 bases at V and 5 bases at J, with 11 bases between the two ends. Looked up from germline, CDR1 is SGHRS and CDR2 is YFSETQ.